This record looks at one TCR beta chain sequence and its context. Under the authors' procedure: Estimation of nucleated cell counts was performed using reference gene primer amplification. Clones were read by immunoSEQ multiplex PCR, and TCRdb kept only the in-frame ones, dropping some. V and J calls and clone size are given by that table; D and trimming were obtained from the DNA. The table shows 130,000 to 150,000 clones, with 65% to 85% occurring only once. This record comes from a study of blood T cell repertoires in COVID-19. Study as a whole: Both acute and convalescent COVID-19 samples were obtained from the United States, Italy and Spain. Sources were T cells, B-cell-depleted T cells, or PBMCs; the material itself was cDNA or gDNA.

The clonotype originates from a man aged 60 to 69 with active or convalescent COVID-19. Sequenced input: peripheral blood.

The CDR3 nucleotides read TGTGCCAGGTCCCCAGGGGGTACCGGGGAGCTGTTTTTT. It codes for CARSPGGTGELFF. The chain carries TRBV19 and TRBJ2-2; 7 bases agree with TRBD1. V shed 9 bases and J 5 bases; nucleotides not matched to a gene: 6. Germline lookup yields CDR1 LNHDA and CDR2 SQIVND (reference sequence). The CDR3 is 13 residues long.